A selection of T cell receptor beta chains follows, all from one sample in a study of T cell responses to AZD1222 COVID-19 vaccine. Profiled with immunoSEQ multiplex PCR; TCRdb holds only in-frame clones, not every one. The sample consists of some 85,000 clones, 90% to 95% of them appearing once. The sequencing here drew on peripheral blood, taken on day 0 of AZD1222 vaccination. The receptors shown here come from an adult in good health. The CDR3 runs from the conserved cysteine through the conserved F or W. A D gene is named only where the DNA matches it firmly. Only part of the rows carry a size: once, few, many, or a class if the clone is expanded.

D	V	size	J	CDR3	DNA
TRBD1	TRBV10-3	.	TRBJ2-1	CATPGTGGSNEQFF	TGTGCCACCCCCGGGACAGGGGGTAGCAATGAGCAGTTCTTC
.	TRBV11-2	.	TRBJ1-6	CASSLPPGAPLHF	TGTGCCAGCAGCCTACCCCCGGGAGCACCCCTCCACTTT
.	TRBV30	few	TRBJ1-1	CAWTKSKHLNTEAFF	TGTGCCTGGACCAAATCCAAACATCTGAACACTGAAGCTTTCTTT
.	TRBV7-2	.	TRBJ1-1	CASSLRKLNTEAFF	TGTGCCAGCAGCTTACGAAAACTGAACACTGAAGCTTTCTTT
.	TRBV12-5	.	TRBJ1-4	CASGLVNRGAWVEKLFF	TGTGCTAGTGGTTTGGTCAACCGGGGGGCGTGGGTTGAAAAACTGTTTTTT
.	TRBV7-2	.	TRBJ1-5	CASSLEGGRPRGGNQPQHF	TGTGCCAGCAGCTTAGAGGGGGGCAGGCCCAGGGGAGGCAATCAGCCCCAGCATTTT
.	TRBV24-1	.	TRBJ1-1	CATRLTGFSTEAFF	TGTGCCACCAGACTCACAGGGTTCAGCACTGAAGCTTTCTTT
TRBD1	TRBV5-1	once	TRBJ2-7	CASSWTGDYEQYF	TGCGCCAGCAGCTGGACAGGGGACTACGAGCAGTACTTC
TRBD1	TRBV2	.	TRBJ1-5	CASNSRTGPSNQPQHF	TGTGCCAGCAACTCCAGGACAGGACCTAGCAATCAGCCCCAGCATTTT
TRBD2	TRBV5-5	.	TRBJ2-2	CASSGGLAIAGELFF	TGTGCCAGCAGCGGGGGACTAGCGATCGCCGGGGAGCTGTTTTTT
TRBD1	TRBV28	once	TRBJ2-7	CASSTPGQAHYEQYF	TGTGCCAGCAGTACCCCGGGACAGGCACACTACGAGCAGTACTTC
TRBD1	TRBV5-1	.	TRBJ2-5	CASSLGDRVSFHF	TGCGCCAGCAGCTTGGGGGACAGGGTCTCTTTTCACTTC
.	TRBV18	.	TRBJ1-1	CASSLNSLGENTEAFF	TGTGCCAGCTCCCTTAACTCCCTCGGCGAAAACACTGAAGCTTTCTTT
.	TRBV19	.	TRBJ1-5	CATIAGRGDQPQHF	TGTGCCACCATAGCGGGTAGGGGGGATCAGCCCCAGCATTTT
TRBD1	TRBV28	.	TRBJ1-5	CASSPGQGSNQPQHF	TGTGCCAGCAGTCCCGGACAGGGCAGCAATCAGCCCCAGCATTTT
TRBD2	TRBV9	.	TRBJ2-3	CASSPGGRTDTQYF	TGTGCCAGCAGCCCGGGGGGGCGCACAGATACGCAGTATTTT
TRBD2	TRBV6-4	.	TRBJ2-3	CASSLAGTDTQYF	TGTGCCAGCAGTCTAGCGGGCACAGATACGCAGTATTTT
TRBD1	TRBV5-1	.	TRBJ1-4	CASSHRGDNEKLFF	TGCGCCAGCAGCCACAGGGGGGATAATGAAAAACTGTTTTTT
.	TRBV5-1	.	TRBJ1-5	CASSLGSGQPQHF	TGCGCCAGCAGCTTGGGCTCCGGGCAGCCCCAGCATTTT
.	TRBV6-4	.	TRBJ2-1	CASSAGARNEQFF	TGTGCCAGCAGTGCGGGAGCGCGCAATGAGCAGTTCTTC
TRBD1	TRBV5-6	.	TRBJ1-1	CASSPLATGGTEAFF	TGTGCCAGCAGCCCCCTCGCGACAGGGGGCACTGAAGCTTTCTTT
TRBD1	TRBV7-2	.	TRBJ2-7	CASSSYRGEQYF	TGTGCCAGCAGCTCCTACAGGGGCGAGCAGTACTTC
TRBD1	TRBV18	.	TRBJ1-3	CASSQTGQGSGNTIYF	TGTGCCAGCTCTCAAACAGGACAGGGTTCTGGAAACACCATATATTTT
.	TRBV19	.	TRBJ1-4	CASGRTVNEKLFF	TGTGCCAGTGGAAGGACCGTTAATGAAAAACTGTTTTTT
.	TRBV10-1	few	TRBJ2-7	CASSGSGDRFEQYF	TGCGCCAGCAGTGGATCAGGGGACCGGTTCGAGCAGTACTTC
.	TRBV4-1	.	TRBJ2-7	CASSGFSYEQYF	TGCGCCAGCAGTGGGTTCTCCTACGAGCAGTACTTC
.	TRBV10-3	.	TRBJ1-2	CAIRREGLGGYTF	TGTGCCATCAGGAGGGAGGGGTTAGGCGGCTACACCTTC
.	TRBV7-9	few	TRBJ1-2	CASSRPSLSGYTF	TGTGCCAGCAGTAGGCCGTCGCTATCTGGCTACACCTTC
TRBD1	TRBV5-1	.	TRBJ2-2	CASSLAGTGNRELFF	TGCGCCAGCAGCTTGGCCGGGACAGGGAATAGGGAGCTGTTTTTT
.	TRBV7-3	.	TRBJ1-1	CASSRDWNTEAFF	TGTGCCAGCAGCCGGGACTGGAACACTGAAGCTTTCTTT
.	TRBV6-5	.	TRBJ2-7	CASRTSISSYEQYF	TGTGCCAGCAGAACAAGTATTAGCTCCTACGAGCAGTACTTC
.	TRBV9	.	TRBJ1-5	CASSVAGGSQPQHF	TGTGCCAGCAGCGTAGCCGGGGGCAGTCAGCCCCAGCATTTT
TRBD1	TRBV6-2/TRBV6-3	.	TRBJ1-1	CASSPGRGVRDTEAFF	TGTGCCAGCAGCCCTGGCAGGGGGGTTCGGGACACTGAAGCTTTCTTT
.	TRBV24-1	.	TRBJ1-6	CATTKWDSPLHF	TGTGCCACCACCAAATGGGATTCACCCCTCCACTTT
.	TRBV2	.	TRBJ1-4	CASSDRLDTGIEKLFF	TGTGCCAGCAGTGATCGTTTGGACACGGGTATAGAAAAACTGTTTTTT
.	TRBV6-1	.	TRBJ2-7	CASSEDTRYEQYF	TGTGCCAGCAGTGAAGACACACGGTACGAGCAGTACTTC
.	TRBV6-5	.	TRBJ1-1	CASSYEGEAYTEAFF	TGTGCCAGCAGTTATGAGGGAGAGGCATACACTGAAGCTTTCTTT
.	TRBV4-3	.	TRBJ1-4	CASSPGAREKLFF	TGCGCCAGCAGCCCAGGGGCGCGGGAAAAACTGTTTTTT
.	TRBV7-2	.	TRBJ2-7	CASSTPGGGHYEQYF	TGTGCCAGCAGCACGCCTGGGGGGGGACATTACGAGCAGTACTTC
TRBD1	TRBV19	once	TRBJ1-5	CASSIDEHRGPNQPQHF	TGTGCCAGTAGTATAGATGAGCACAGGGGGCCCAATCAGCCCCAGCATTTT
TRBD1	TRBV18	.	TRBJ2-5	CASSPPRRTGVETQYF	TGTGCCAGCTCACCACCGCGGAGGACAGGGGTGGAGACCCAGTACTTC
.	TRBV20-1	.	TRBJ1-2	CSARNPYGYTF	TGCAGTGCTAGAAACCCCTATGGCTACACCTTC
TRBD1	TRBV4-1	once	TRBJ1-1	CASSQALGQGNTEAFF	TGCGCCAGCAGCCAAGCTCTCGGACAGGGGAACACTGAAGCTTTCTTT
.	TRBV7-9	.	TRBJ1-2	CASSSGTGGYTF	TGTGCCAGCAGCTCCGGGACGGGCGGCTACACCTTC